Below are 9 T cell receptor beta chains sequenced from a single sample in a study of CD4 T cells in relation to SARS-CoV-2 and coronaviruses. The assay was immunoSEQ multiplex PCR, and TCRdb's table has in-frame clones only and misses some. The sample carries approximately 31,000 clones, under 80% recorded once. Their cognate antigens are unknown. Sequences were obtained from memory CD4+ T cells from PBMCs, cultured in vitro. The receptors were sampled from an adult with COVID-19.

Regarding this clone: A junction boundary mismatches the germline segment, possibly from a read error. This chain links TRBV5-4 with TRBJ2-1, with TRBD1 identical over 8 bases. Germline V gene data show CDR1 as SGHNT and CDR2 as YYREEE (reference sequence). The CDR3 is made up of 12 amino acids. The CDR3, as DNA: TGCTTTACCGCGGACAGGGACAATGAGCAGTTCTTC. It encodes CFTADRDNEQFF.

This clone was detected once. The V and J genes are TRBV12-3 or TRBV12-4 and TRBJ1-2, with TRBD1 matching 9 bases. The CDR3 is made up of 13 amino acids. With 6 bases clipped from V and 10 bases from J, the junction kept 9 bases outside the gene matches. The CDR3 loop is CASRGGTGRNYTF. DNA of the CDR3: TGTGCCAGCAGGGGAGGGACAGGGAGAAACTACACCTTC.

The chain links TRBV6-6 to TRBJ2-5; TRBD2 matches at 11 bases. The junction had 3 bases not matched to a gene; V was cut back by 5 bases and J by 4 bases. This CDR3 spans 14 amino acids. Per germline, CDR1 MNHNY and CDR2 SVGAGI (reference sequence). The chain's CDR3 is CASSVSGRAETQYF. CDR3 bases: TGTGCCAGCAGTGTTAGCGGGAGGGCAGAGACCCAGTACTTC.

The V gene is TRBV30, the J gene TRBJ2-3; D is uncertain. The CDR3 length is 13 residues. Trimming left V 3 bases short and J 0 bases short, with 7 bases between. The germline CDR1 and CDR2 sequences are GTSNPN and SVGIG (reference sequence). In nucleotides, the CDR3 is TGTGCCTGGAGAGGGTTAAGCACAGATACGCAGTATTTT. Its protein is CAWRGLSTDTQYF.

The V and J genes are TRBV6-5 and TRBJ2-1, with TRBD2 matching over 9 bases. There are 14 residues in the CDR3. The germline V gene has CDR1 MNHEY and CDR2 SVGAGI. The V and J ends lost 6 bases and 7 bases, in that order; junction bases with no gene match: 7. CDR3 amino acids: CASRVIAGVNEQFF. The DNA for the CDR3 is TGTGCCAGCAGAGTGATAGCGGGAGTAAATGAGCAGTTCTTC.

CDR3 sequence (DNA): TGTGCCAGCGGGAGGACAGAGAAAAAAGAGACCCAGTACTTC. The encoded protein is CASGRTEKKETQYF. V and J are TRBV3-1 (or the pseudogene TRBV3-2) and TRBJ2-5; either TRBD1 or TRBD2 may supply D (6 bases each). Germline lookup yields CDR1 LGHDT and CDR2 YNNKEL (reference sequence). The ends were cut back, 8 bases at V and 3 bases at J, with 16 bases in the middle. This CDR3 is built from 14 residues.

The chain carries TRBV28 and TRBJ1-5; D unclear. The V end lost 6 bases, the J end lost 0 bases, and 12 bases lay between the germline ends. Germline V CDR1 and CDR2: MDHEN, SYDVKM. The CDR3 runs 15 residues. The CDR3 spells CASRRYRFSNQPQHF. The CDR3 coding sequence is TGTGCCAGCAGGCGTTACAGATTTAGCAATCAGCCCCAGCATTTT.

This chain links TRBV4-3 with TRBJ1-3; weak D call: TRBD1 (5 bases). This CDR3 comprises 15 residues. V was pared by 1 base and J by 3 bases, with 10 bases between. Germline V gives CDR1 LGHNA, CDR2 YSLEER. CDR3 amino acids: CASSQGQGSGNTIYF. In DNA form, the CDR3 reads TGCGCCAGCAGCCAAGGGCAGGGTAGTGGAAACACCATATATTTT.

The CDR3 bases are TGTGCCAGCCGTATGTTGGGCCTGACCGGGGAGCTGTTTTTT. It yields the protein CASRMLGLTGELFF. This chain connects TRBV2 to TRBJ2-2; D gene unclear. V was clipped by 8 bases and J by 5 bases, with 15 bases between them. This CDR3 is 14 amino acids long. Looked up from germline, CDR1 is SNHLY and CDR2 is FYNNEI.